A selection of T cell receptor beta chains follows, all from one sample in a study of CD8+ T cells in alopecia areata. TCRdb keeps only in-frame clones here, not all; method: immunoSEQ multiplex PCR. Counted here are around 180,000 clones, roughly 60% occurring once; the ten biggest clones make up 1.3%. Here the sequenced sample was CD4+ T cells sorted from blood, taken around week 50, from a patient treated with tofacitinib. These receptors were taken from a human donor with alopecia areata. The CDR3 runs from the conserved cysteine through the conserved F or W.

TRBV6-5,CASRGQGADSPLHF
TRBV6-5,CASSYDPSSYNEQFF
TRBV15,CATSSNPGGGETQYF
TRBV7-8,CASSLGRVRATNEKLFF
TRBV29-1,CSYRDQPQHF
TRBV2,CASSDWTGAGPQHF
TRBV5-1,CASSLEGNIQYF
TRBV29-1,CSVAGPKNTEAFF
TRBV29-1,CSVDLGKPFEQYF
TRBV4-3,CASSQAVGNYEQYF
TRBV9,CASSVGNRLNQPQHF
TRBV7-2,CASSPTGFYGYTF
TRBV7-2,CASSPMGGPEQYF
TRBV6-5,CASRSPSELLRAFF
TRBV7-2,CASSLVGAAPNEKLFF
TRBV25-1,CASRSGGANEQFF